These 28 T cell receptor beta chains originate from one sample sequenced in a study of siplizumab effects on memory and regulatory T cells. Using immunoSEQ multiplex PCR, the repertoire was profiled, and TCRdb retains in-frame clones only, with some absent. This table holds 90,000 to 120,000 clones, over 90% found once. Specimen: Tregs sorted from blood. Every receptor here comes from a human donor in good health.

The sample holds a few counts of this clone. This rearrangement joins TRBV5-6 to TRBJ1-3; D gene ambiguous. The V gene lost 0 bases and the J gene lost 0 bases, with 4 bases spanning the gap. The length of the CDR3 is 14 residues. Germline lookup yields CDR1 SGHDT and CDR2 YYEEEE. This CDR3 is CASSLVSSGNTIYF. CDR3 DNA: TGTGCCAGCAGCTTGGTGAGCTCTGGAAACACCATATATTTT.

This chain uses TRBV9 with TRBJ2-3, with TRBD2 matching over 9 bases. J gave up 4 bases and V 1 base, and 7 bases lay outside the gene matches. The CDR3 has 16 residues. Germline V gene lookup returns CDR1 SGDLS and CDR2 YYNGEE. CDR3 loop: CASSVFARGGPDTQYF. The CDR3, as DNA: TGTGCCAGCAGCGTATTCGCGCGGGGGGGCCCAGATACGCAGTATTTT.

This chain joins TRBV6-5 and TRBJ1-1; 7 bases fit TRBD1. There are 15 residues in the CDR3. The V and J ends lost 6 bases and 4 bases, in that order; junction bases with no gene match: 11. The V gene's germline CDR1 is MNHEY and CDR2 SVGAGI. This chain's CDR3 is CASSLMTGWGTEAFF. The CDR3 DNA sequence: TGTGCCAGCAGCCTCATGACAGGGTGGGGCACTGAAGCTTTCTTT.

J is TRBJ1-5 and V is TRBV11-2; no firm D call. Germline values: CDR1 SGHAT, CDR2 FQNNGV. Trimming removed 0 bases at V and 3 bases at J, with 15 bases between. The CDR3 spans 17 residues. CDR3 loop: CASSLEFQVSLNQPQHF. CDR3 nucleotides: TGTGCCAGCAGCTTAGAGTTCCAGGTCTCCCTCAATCAGCCCCAGCATTTT.

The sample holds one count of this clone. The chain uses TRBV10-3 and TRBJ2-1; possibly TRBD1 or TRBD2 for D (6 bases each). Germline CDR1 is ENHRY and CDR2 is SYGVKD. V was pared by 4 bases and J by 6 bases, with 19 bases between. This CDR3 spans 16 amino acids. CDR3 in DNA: TGTGCCATCAGTGTGATTAGCGGTGGGGGCCTCAATGAGCAGTTCTTC. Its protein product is CAISVISGGGLNEQFF.

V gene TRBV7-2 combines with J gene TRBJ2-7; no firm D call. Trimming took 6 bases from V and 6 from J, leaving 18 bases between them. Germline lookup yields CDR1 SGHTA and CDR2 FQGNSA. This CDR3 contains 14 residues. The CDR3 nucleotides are TGTGCCAGCAGACCTGTCAATTCGTACGCCGAGCAGTACTTC. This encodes CASRPVNSYAEQYF.

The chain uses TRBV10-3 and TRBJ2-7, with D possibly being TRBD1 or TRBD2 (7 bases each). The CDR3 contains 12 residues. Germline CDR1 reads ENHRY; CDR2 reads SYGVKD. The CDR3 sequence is CAQGEGAGEQYF. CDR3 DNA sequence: TGTGCTCAAGGGGAGGGGGCCGGCGAGCAGTACTTC.

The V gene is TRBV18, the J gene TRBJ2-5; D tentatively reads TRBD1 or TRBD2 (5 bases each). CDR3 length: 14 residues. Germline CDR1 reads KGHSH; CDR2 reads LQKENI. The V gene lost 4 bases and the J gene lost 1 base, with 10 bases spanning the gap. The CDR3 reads CASSRGRSQETQYF. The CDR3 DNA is TGTGCCAGCTCACGGGGACGGAGCCAAGAGACCCAGTACTTC.

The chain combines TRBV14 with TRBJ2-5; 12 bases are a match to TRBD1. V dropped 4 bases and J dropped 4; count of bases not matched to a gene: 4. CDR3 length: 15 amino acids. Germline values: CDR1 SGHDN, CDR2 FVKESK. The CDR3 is CASSRRDRGRETQYF. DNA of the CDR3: TGTGCCAGCAGCCGACGGGACAGGGGGCGAGAGACCCAGTACTTC.

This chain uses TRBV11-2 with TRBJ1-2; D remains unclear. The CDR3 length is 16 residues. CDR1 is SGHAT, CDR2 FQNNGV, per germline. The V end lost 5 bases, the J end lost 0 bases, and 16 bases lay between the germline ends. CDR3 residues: CASSPPGGLANYGYTF. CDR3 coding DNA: TGTGCCAGCAGCCCCCCCGGTGGCTTAGCTAACTATGGCTACACCTTC.

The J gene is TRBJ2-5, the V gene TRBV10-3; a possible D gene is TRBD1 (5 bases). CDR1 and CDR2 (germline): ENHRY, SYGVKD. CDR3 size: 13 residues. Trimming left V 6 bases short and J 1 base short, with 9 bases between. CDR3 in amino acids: CAISPDSQETQYF. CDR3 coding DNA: TGTGCCATCAGCCCTGACAGCCAAGAGACCCAGTACTTC.

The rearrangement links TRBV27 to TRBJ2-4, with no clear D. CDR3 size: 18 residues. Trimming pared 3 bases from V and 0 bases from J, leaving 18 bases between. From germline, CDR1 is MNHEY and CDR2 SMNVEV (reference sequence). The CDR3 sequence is CASSFKGWGPLAKNIQYF. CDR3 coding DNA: TGTGCCAGCAGTTTTAAAGGATGGGGTCCTCTAGCCAAAAACATTCAGTACTTC.

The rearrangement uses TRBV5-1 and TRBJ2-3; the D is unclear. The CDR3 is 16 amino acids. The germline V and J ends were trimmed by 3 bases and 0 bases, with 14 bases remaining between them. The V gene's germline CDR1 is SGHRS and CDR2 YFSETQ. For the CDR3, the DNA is TGCGCCAGCAGCTGGGGTGTTGGGCGGAGCACAGATACGCAGTATTTT. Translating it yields CASSWGVGRSTDTQYF.

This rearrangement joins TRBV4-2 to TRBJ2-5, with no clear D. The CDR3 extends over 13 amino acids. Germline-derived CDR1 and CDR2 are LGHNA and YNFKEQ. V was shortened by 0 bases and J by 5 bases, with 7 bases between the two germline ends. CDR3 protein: CASSQDSRETQYF. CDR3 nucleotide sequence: TGTGCCAGCAGCCAAGACTCCAGGGAGACCCAGTACTTC.

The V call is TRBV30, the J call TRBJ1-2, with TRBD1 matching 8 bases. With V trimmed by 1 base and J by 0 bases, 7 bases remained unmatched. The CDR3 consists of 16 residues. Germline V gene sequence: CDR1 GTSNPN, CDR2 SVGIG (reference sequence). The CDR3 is CAWSARGQVTNYGYTF. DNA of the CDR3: TGTGCCTGGAGTGCCCGGGGACAGGTCACTAACTATGGCTACACCTTC.

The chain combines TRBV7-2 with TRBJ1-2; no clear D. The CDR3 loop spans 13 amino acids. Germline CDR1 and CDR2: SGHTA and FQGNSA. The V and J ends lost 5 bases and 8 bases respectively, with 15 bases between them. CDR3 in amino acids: CASSPRASKGYTF. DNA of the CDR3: TGTGCCAGCAGCCCGAGGGCCTCAAAGGGCTACACCTTC.

The CDR3 sequence is CASSRDIGEAFF. DNA for the CDR3: TGTGCCAGCAGCCGGGACATCGGTGAAGCTTTCTTT. This chain links TRBV11-2 with TRBJ1-1; the D gene is possibly TRBD1 (6 bases). CDR3 length: 12 residues. Germline V gene lookup returns CDR1 SGHAT and CDR2 FQNNGV. V gave up 5 bases and J gave up 7 bases, with 11 bases separating them. Full variable domain (missing parts from reference TRBV11-2 and TRBJ1-1): EAGVAQSPRYKIIEKRQSVAFWCNPISGHATLYWYQQILGQGPKLLIQFQNNGVVDDSQLPKDRFSAERLKGVDSTLKIQPAKLEDSAVYLCASSRDIGEAFFGQGTRLTVV.

Written as DNA, the CDR3 is TGTGCCAGCAGGAACCCTGGGTCTGGTGAGCAGTTCTTC. Protein product: CASRNPGSGEQFF. The rearrangement uses TRBV6-6 and TRBJ2-1; D remains unclear. Germline-derived CDR1 and CDR2 are MNHNY and SVGAGI (reference sequence). V was shortened by 6 bases and J by 9 bases, with 15 bases between the two germline ends. The length of the CDR3 is 13 residues.

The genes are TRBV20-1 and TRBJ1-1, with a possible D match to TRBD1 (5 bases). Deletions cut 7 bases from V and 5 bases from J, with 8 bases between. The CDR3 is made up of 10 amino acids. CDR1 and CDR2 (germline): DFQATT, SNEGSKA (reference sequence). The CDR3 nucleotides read TGCAGTGTTCAGGGAACTGAAGCTTTCTTT. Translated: CSVQGTEAFF.

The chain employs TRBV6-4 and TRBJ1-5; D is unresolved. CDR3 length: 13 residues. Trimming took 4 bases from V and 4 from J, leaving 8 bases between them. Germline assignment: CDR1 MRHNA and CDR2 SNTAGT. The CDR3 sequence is CASSANLNQPQHF. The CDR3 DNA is TGTGCCAGCAGTGCGAATCTTAATCAGCCCCAGCATTTT.

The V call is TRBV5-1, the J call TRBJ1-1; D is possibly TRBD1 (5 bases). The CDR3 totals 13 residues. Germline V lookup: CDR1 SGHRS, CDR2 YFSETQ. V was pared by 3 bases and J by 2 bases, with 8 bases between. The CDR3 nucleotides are TGCGCCAGCAGCTACCAGGGAAACACTGAAGCTTTCTTT. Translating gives CASSYQGNTEAFF.

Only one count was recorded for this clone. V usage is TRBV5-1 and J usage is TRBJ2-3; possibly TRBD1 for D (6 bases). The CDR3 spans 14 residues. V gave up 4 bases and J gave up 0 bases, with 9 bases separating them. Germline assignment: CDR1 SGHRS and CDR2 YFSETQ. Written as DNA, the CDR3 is TGCGCCAGCAGCCAGGGGTCTAGCACAGATACGCAGTATTTT. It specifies CASSQGSSTDTQYF.

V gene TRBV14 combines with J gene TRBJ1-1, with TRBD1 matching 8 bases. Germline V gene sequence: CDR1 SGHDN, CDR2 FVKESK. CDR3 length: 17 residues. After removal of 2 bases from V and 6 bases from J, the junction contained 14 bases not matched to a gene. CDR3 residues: CASSQRGGQGWGAEAFF. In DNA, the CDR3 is TGTGCCAGCAGCCAACGGGGTGGACAGGGATGGGGGGCTGAAGCTTTCTTT.

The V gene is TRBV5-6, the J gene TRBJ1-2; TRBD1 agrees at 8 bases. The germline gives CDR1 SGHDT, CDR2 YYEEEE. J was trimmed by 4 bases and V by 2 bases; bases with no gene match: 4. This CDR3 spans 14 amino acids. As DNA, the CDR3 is TGTGCCAGCAGCTTAGGGGACAGGTTCTATGGCTACACCTTC. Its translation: CASSLGDRFYGYTF.

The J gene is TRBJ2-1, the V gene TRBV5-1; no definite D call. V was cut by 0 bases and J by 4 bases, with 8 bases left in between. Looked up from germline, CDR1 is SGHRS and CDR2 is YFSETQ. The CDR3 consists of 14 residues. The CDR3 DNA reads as TGCGCCAGCAGCTTGGCGGCAGTTTACAATGAGCAGTTCTTC. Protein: CASSLAAVYNEQFF.

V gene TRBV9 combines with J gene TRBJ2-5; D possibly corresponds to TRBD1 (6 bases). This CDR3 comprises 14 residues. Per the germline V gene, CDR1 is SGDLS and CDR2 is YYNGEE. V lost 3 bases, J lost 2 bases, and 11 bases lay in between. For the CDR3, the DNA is TGTGCCAGCAGCGCCGGGACACAACAAGAGACCCAGTACTTC. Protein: CASSAGTQQETQYF.

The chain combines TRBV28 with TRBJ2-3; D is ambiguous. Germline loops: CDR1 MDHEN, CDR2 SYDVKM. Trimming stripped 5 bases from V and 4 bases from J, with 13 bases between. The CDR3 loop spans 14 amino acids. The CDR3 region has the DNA TGTGCCAGCAGTAGTGGCGGAAGGGCAGATACGCAGTATTTT. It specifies CASSSGGRADTQYF.

For the CDR3, the DNA is TGTGCCAGCAGCCGATGGACTGCACTCTCTGGGGCCAACGTCCTGACTTTC. As protein: CASSRWTALSGANVLTF. This chain connects TRBV5-6 to TRBJ2-6, with D perhaps matching TRBD2 (5 bases). The CDR3 is made up of 17 amino acids. V was cut by 4 bases and J by 0 bases, with 14 bases left in between. Germline V lookup: CDR1 SGHDT, CDR2 YYEEEE.